This T cell receptor (beta chain) was sequenced for a study of technical replicates of blood from several donors. The CDR3 contains 13 residues. Trimming left V 0 bases short and J 4 bases short, with 6 bases between. Germline values: CDR1 MNHNS, CDR2 SASEGT. The table came from immunoSEQ multiplex PCR; TCRdb's copy has only in-frame clones and leaves some out. Found here are about 81,000 clones, around 96% of them singletons; the top ten hold around 0.2%. The receptor was isolated from a human donor in good health. J is TRBJ2-5 and V is TRBV6-1; D not resolved. The specimen was T cells isolated from PBMCs. CDR3: CASSEAAGETQYF. As DNA, the CDR3 is TGTGCCAGCAGTGAAGCCGCCGGAGAGACCCAGTACTTC.